The 27 T cell receptor beta chains listed next were all sequenced from one sample in a study of T cells after yellow fever vaccination (dated by TCRdb to between 2018 and 2021). The library was prepared using 5' RACE. The listed sequencing device is Illumina HiSeq 2500. Through fastp at Q25 and MiXCR, TCRdb rebuilt clones from the public reads, retaining in-frame beta chains. Entries are consolidated by CDR3 protein sequence, retaining the most common genes and DNA. The sample has some 73,000 distinct CDR3 sequences on record, just under 8% of them singletons. The top ten clones comprise about two fifths of the sample. Interpreted using the paper, the treatment or condition label stands for: live attenuated yellow fever vaccine strain. The source material was CD8+ T cells sorted from PBMCs, sampled on the day of the yellow fever booster vaccination. The origin of the receptors is a man aged 30-40 years who received the YFV17D yellow fever vaccine.

There are a few counts of this clonotype. V gene TRBV29-1 combines with J gene TRBJ1-5; TRBD1 is a possible D gene (5 bases). The CDR3 extends over 13 amino acids. Germline loops: CDR1 SQVTM, CDR2 ANQGSEA. The V end lost 8 bases, the J end lost 5 bases, and 16 bases lay between the germline ends. CDR3 loop: CSITSGDYQPQHF. CDR3 nucleotide sequence: TGCAGCATAACTTCGGGGGATTATCAGCCCCAGCATTTT.

This clonotype has a handful of counts. The gene calls are TRBV27 and TRBJ2-7, with 8 bases fitting TRBD1. V lost 1 base, J lost 5 bases, and 10 bases stayed unmatched. The CDR3 length is 16 residues. Germline CDR1 MNHEY, CDR2 SMNVEV (reference sequence). The CDR3 bases are TGTGCCAGCAGTTTATTGTTTCCGGACAGGGCCCACGAGCAGTACTTC. Its translation: CASSLLFPDRAHEQYF.

This clonotype was detected a few times. The conserved phenylalanine or tryptophan normally closing the CDR3 is absent here, so this likely arose from a read error. J is TRBJ2-7 and V is TRBV6-5; TRBD1 agrees at 9 bases. Trimming cost V 2 bases and J 3 bases; bases outside gene matches: 5. Germline CDR1 MNHEY, CDR2 SVGAGI. The CDR3 spans 15 residues. The CDR3 is CASSYAGTGIYEQYL. DNA for the CDR3: TGTGCCAGCAGTTACGCCGGGACAGGGATCTACGAGCAGTACCTC.

V gene TRBV29-1 combines with J gene TRBJ2-7; D may match TRBD1 or TRBD2 (5 bases each). This CDR3 region has 10 residues. Trimming took 7 bases from V and 12 from J, leaving 16 bases between them. The germline gives CDR1 SQVTM, CDR2 ANQGSEA. In nucleotides, the CDR3 is TGCAGCGCCTTAGGGGACGAGTCGTACTTC. It is translated as CSALGDESYF.

Of note for this clonotype: A much larger clone lies one base from this, so it may be a read error. The chain is built from TRBV4-1 and TRBJ2-1; 11 bases are a match to TRBD2. Looked up from germline, CDR1 is MGHRA and CDR2 is YSYEKL. The CDR3 loop spans 17 amino acids. CDR3: CPSSQDTGTSGYNEQFF. In nucleotides, the CDR3 is TGCCCCAGCAGCCAAGACACCGGGACTAGCGGTTACAATGAGCAGTTCTTC.

The sample holds a few counts of this clonotype. The V and J genes are TRBV20-1 and TRBJ2-3; D ambiguous. V lost 3 bases, J lost 1 base, and 11 bases lay in between. The CDR3 has 14 amino acids. Per the germline V gene, CDR1 is DFQATT and CDR2 is SNEGSKA (reference sequence). The CDR3 DNA is TGCAGTGCTAGTAGACTCCTTGGCACAGATACGCAGTATTTT. Its protein product is CSASRLLGTDTQYF.

The chain has TRBV6-2 or TRBV6-3 and TRBJ2-7, with unresolved D. This CDR3 spans 15 amino acids. V gave up 10 bases and J gave up 5 bases, with 24 bases separating them. In germline, CDR1 is MNHEY, CDR2 SVGEGT. DNA for the CDR3: TGTGCCACCACTTCTCCCACGAAACCCCGGGACGAGCAGTACTTC. It yields the protein CATTSPTKPRDEQYF.

The chain joins TRBV5-1 to TRBJ2-1; D not certain. The CDR3 covers 12 residues. Germline-derived CDR1 and CDR2 are SGHRS and YFSETQ. Trimming removed 4 bases from V and 6 bases from J, with 8 bases in between. CDR3 residues: CASSTTGNEQFF. For the CDR3, the DNA is TGCGCCAGCAGCACGACTGGCAATGAGCAGTTCTTC.

The V gene is TRBV9, the J gene TRBJ2-2; TRBD2 matches 10 bases. This CDR3 contains 20 residues. J gave up 6 bases and V 3 bases, and 20 bases lay outside the gene matches. Germline lookup yields CDR1 SGDLS and CDR2 YYNGEE. CDR3 region: CASSDPIKHTLAGEAGELFF. As DNA, the CDR3 is TGTGCCAGCAGCGACCCCATAAAACACACCCTAGCGGGAGAAGCCGGGGAGCTGTTTTTT.

The sample holds many counts of this clonotype. This sequence joins TRBV7-6 and TRBJ2-5; 9 bases align to TRBD2. Trimming at V came to 2 bases and at J to 3 bases, leaving 4 bases not matched to a gene. CDR1 is SGHVS and CDR2 is FNYEAQ in the germline V gene. The CDR3 contains 15 residues. The CDR3 coding sequence is TGTGCCAGCAGCTTAATAGCGGGAGAAGAAGAGACCCAGTACTTC. Translated: CASSLIAGEEETQYF. Using reference TRBV7-6 and TRBJ2-5 for the parts outside the CDR3, the full variable domain is GAGVSQSPRYKVTKRGQDVALRCDPISGHVSLYWYRQALGQGPEFLTYFNYEAQQDKSGLPNDRFSAERPEGSISTLTIQRTEQRDSAMYRCASSLIAGEEETQYFGPGTRLLVL.

This clonotype showed up many times. V is TRBV6-1 and J is TRBJ2-3; TRBD2 matches at 7 bases. Germline trimming cut 5 bases from V and 3 bases from J; bases unmatched to any gene: 8. Germline values: CDR1 MNHNS, CDR2 SASEGT. This CDR3 comprises 15 residues. The CDR3 protein is CASSTGGGETDTQYF. In DNA form, the CDR3 reads TGTGCCAGCAGTACGGGGGGAGGCGAAACAGATACGCAGTATTTT.

CDR3 bases: TGTGCCAGCAGCGAACGGACAGGCCAGCCCCAGCATTTT. Translating gives CASSERTGQPQHF. This rearrangement joins TRBV9 to TRBJ1-5; 7 bases match TRBD1. Germline V lookup: CDR1 SGDLS, CDR2 YYNGEE. The CDR3 covers 13 residues. The V segment lost 3 bases and the J segment 7 bases; nucleotides outside the gene matches: 4.

V is TRBV10-3 and J is TRBJ2-3; unclear D gene. This CDR3 is 13 amino acids long. With 3 bases removed from V and 6 bases from J, the gap between germline ends came to 10 bases. CDR1 and CDR2 from the germline V gene are ENHRY and SYGVKD. The CDR3 DNA sequence: TGTGCCATCAGTGAATACCTCGGGGATACGCAGTATTTT. Its translation is CAISEYLGDTQYF.

The rearrangement links TRBV6-5 to TRBJ1-6; D perhaps matches TRBD1 (5 bases). The CDR3 sequence is 11 residues long. Trimming removed 9 bases from V and 10 bases from J, with 10 bases in between. Germline lookup yields CDR1 MNHEY and CDR2 SVGAGI. The CDR3 DNA follows: TGTGCCAGGACAGAAGAGTCACCCCTCCACTTT. Its translation: CARTEESPLHF.

The chain links TRBV7-2 to TRBJ1-1; no clear D gene. There are 14 residues in the CDR3. V dropped 5 bases and J dropped 3 bases, with 13 bases sitting between them. Looked up from germline, CDR1 is SGHTA and CDR2 is FQGNSA. The CDR3 loop reads CASSATLQYTEAFF. CDR3 in DNA: TGTGCCAGCAGCGCTACTCTCCAATACACTGAAGCTTTCTTT.

The sample holds one count of this clonotype. With a much larger clone just one base away, this may be a read error. This is likely a read error, given that the CDR3 carries no conserved phenylalanine or tryptophan at its end. This chain connects TRBV20-1 to TRBJ2-1; D gene uncertain. This CDR3 is built from 12 residues. With 0 bases removed from V and 10 bases from J, the gap between germline ends came to 10 bases. Germline-derived CDR1 and CDR2 are DFQATT and SNEGSKA (reference sequence). CDR3 bases: TGCAGTGCTAGAGACCTCCCTGGGGAGCAGTTCTCC. Protein product: CSARDLPGEQFS.

This clonotype has more than one count but fewer than ten. The chain links TRBV14 to TRBJ2-7; TRBD1 is a possible D gene (6 bases). The CDR3 has 15 residues. Germline V gives CDR1 SGHDN, CDR2 FVKESK. The V gene lost 1 base and the J gene lost 3 bases, with 13 bases spanning the gap. The CDR3 bases are TGTGCCAGCAGCCAAGTGGACAGCGTGCTCTACGAGCAGTACTTC. This encodes CASSQVDSVLYEQYF.

The sample holds a few counts of this clonotype. CDR3 DNA sequence: TGTGCCAGCAGCCCTCGATCGGATCGGGCCTCCTACGAGCAGTACTTC. Protein: CASSPRSDRASYEQYF. This chain links TRBV6-2 or TRBV6-3 with TRBJ2-7; the D is unclear. Germline assignment: CDR1 MNHEY and CDR2 SVGEGT. Between the trimmed V and J ends, which lost 6 bases and 0 bases, there was a span of 18 bases. The CDR3 extends over 16 amino acids.

The chain is built from TRBV16 and TRBJ2-1, with D perhaps TRBD1 (6 bases). Germline V CDR1 and CDR2: KGHSY, FQNENV. The CDR3 consists of 16 residues. V lost 0 bases, J lost 7 bases, and 16 bases lay in between. The CDR3 sequence: CASSQSKWGQVNEQFF. CDR3 sequence (DNA): TGTGCCAGCAGCCAATCAAAGTGGGGACAAGTTAATGAGCAGTTCTTC.

The V and J genes are TRBV6-2 or TRBV6-3 and TRBJ1-1; the D is unclear. Germline V gene lookup returns CDR1 MNHEY and CDR2 SVGEGT. Between the trimmed V and J ends, which lost 10 bases and 1 base, there was a span of 7 bases. The CDR3 covers 11 residues. The CDR3 region is CATTRNTEAFF. For the CDR3, the DNA is TGTGCCACCACGAGGAACACTGAAGCTTTCTTT.

The genes are TRBV6-2 or TRBV6-3 and TRBJ2-3; 15 bases align to TRBD2. Unmatched junction bases numbered 13, after V lost 4 bases and J lost 5 bases. Per the germline V gene, CDR1 is MNHEY and CDR2 is SVGEGT. The CDR3 totals 19 residues. The CDR3 here is CASSSPGLAGGPAIDTQYF. CDR3 coding DNA: TGTGCCAGCAGTTCCCCTGGACTAGCGGGAGGGCCAGCAATAGATACGCAGTATTTT.

Only a few counts were recorded for this clonotype. The rearrangement uses TRBV18 and TRBJ2-6, with D possibly being TRBD1 or TRBD2 (5 bases each). With 4 bases removed from V and 3 bases from J, the gap between germline ends came to 19 bases. Per the germline V gene, CDR1 is KGHSH and CDR2 is LQKENI. The CDR3 contains 18 residues. The CDR3 spells CASSQPGPPEVGANVLTF. For the CDR3, the DNA is TGTGCCAGCTCACAGCCGGGACCGCCTGAGGTTGGGGCCAACGTCCTGACTTTC.

The J gene is TRBJ2-7, the V gene TRBV5-1; D is possibly TRBD1 (6 bases). CDR1 and CDR2 (germline): SGHRS, YFSETQ. V dropped 3 bases and J dropped 7 bases, with 20 bases sitting between them. This CDR3 comprises 15 residues. The CDR3 loop reads CASSWGAEGVGEQYF. In nucleotides, the CDR3 is TGCGCCAGCAGCTGGGGTGCCGAGGGGGTCGGAGAGCAGTACTTC.

This clonotype was found a few times. The chain employs TRBV20-1 and TRBJ2-7; D remains unclear. The CDR3 extends over 10 amino acids. With 5 bases removed from V and 5 bases from J, the gap between germline ends came to 7 bases. The germline CDR1 and CDR2 sequences are DFQATT and SNEGSKA (reference sequence). As DNA, the CDR3 is TGCAGTGCTGAAGGTAACGAGCAGTACTTC. Its translation is CSAEGNEQYF.

This clonotype has a count of ten or more. The chain recombines TRBV4-2 with TRBJ2-3, with D possibly being TRBD2 (5 bases). The CDR3 has 15 residues. V was clipped by 3 bases and J by 9 bases, with 19 bases between them. Germline CDR1 is LGHNA and CDR2 is YNFKEQ. Written as DNA, the CDR3 is TGTGCCAGCAGCCAGGGAACTAGGACTGTCATGACGCAGTATTTT. The encoded protein is CASSQGTRTVMTQYF.

A remark on this clonotype: Sequence at one end of the junction differs from germline and may be a read error. The chain has TRBV7-9 and TRBJ2-3, with TRBD2 as a possible D gene (7 bases). This CDR3 is built from 15 residues. The germline V gene encodes CDR1 SEHNR and CDR2 FQNEAQ (reference sequence). The CDR3 DNA is TGTCCCAGCAGCTACAGGGACTACCGAGGAAAAAAAGAGTATTTT. Protein product: CPSSYRDYRGKKEYF.

This chain uses TRBV20-1 with TRBJ2-1, with D possibly matching TRBD2 (6 bases). This CDR3 contains 11 residues. The germline gives CDR1 DFQATT, CDR2 SNEGSKA (reference sequence). Trimming removed 1 base at V and 11 bases at J, with 9 bases between. The CDR3 protein is CSARGGTQQFF. The CDR3 bases are TGCAGTGCTAGAGGGGGGACTCAGCAGTTCTTC.